This TCR beta chain came from a study of shared T cell receptors in the human thymus (dated by TCRdb to 2020 to 2023). Concerning the study at large: The study investigated the way shared, self-reactive T-cell receptor alpha chains are produced in the human thymus.

The CDR3 spans 17 residues, from the cysteine through the phenylalanine. Of all the DNA, just the CDR3 is kept, 51 bases in frame from base 1. The germline V gene encodes CDR1 LNHDA and CDR2 SQIVND (reference sequence). V lost 4 bases and J lost 2 bases; the stretch between them is 21 bases long. To note about this clone: Its antigen is still unknown. Within one base of it there is no much larger clone, and no base qualities were kept.

The method was the immunoSEQ multiplex PCR assay. TCRdb retrieved this table from immuneACCESS and kept in-frame rearrangements only. Not all clones are present; in checked studies, unresolved V genes account for under half, and no reason is known for the remainder. The sample includes 630,000 or so clones, with about 87% observed a single time. 0.0094% of the sample lies in the top ten. These same data were also listed under a study on human thymus T cells. Reported in the second study: In Finland, the donors were immunologically healthy infants who were having open corrective cardiac surgery for congenital heart defects. Thymus tissue was obtained as surgical resects removed during corrective cardiac surgery. Biased V and J gene segment usage appeared to be present in both thymic and peripheral blood repertoires. The related research reported highly overlapping thymic TCR repertoires among unrelated individuals. TCR alpha and beta repertoires from about 8 infant thymus samples and four related peripheral blood samples were characterized in the study. Donor ages ranging from about 7 to 250 days were recorded, and more than five male and a couple of female infants were included in the cohort. After being mechanically released from the tissue, thymocytes were kept at -70 degrees C in pellets of about 8.5-34 million cells. A QIAsymphony instrument was used to extract genomic DNA from the frozen cell pellets. TCRB and TCRAD loci were amplified from a standardized quantity of quality-controlled genomic DNA using the immunoSEQ multiplex PCR assay. The amplicons covered the V(D)J region and were long enough to include the CDR3 and to identify the V and J genes. The commercial immunoSEQ service was used to sequence amplicons on an Illumina platform. Corrections for primer bias and sequencing errors followed previously described methods, while TCRAD and TCRB definitions were based on the IMGT database. immunoSEQ Analyzer 3.0 and VDJTools were used for repertoire analysis, which covered basic statistics, V/J segment usage, diversity estimates, rarefaction and pairwise overlap. Diversity was estimated using the Chao1, ChaoE, Efron-Thisted, Shannon and inverse Simpson indices, and was also estimated on datasets down-sampled to the size of the smallest sample. Repertoire overlap was assessed by strict matching of CDR3 nucleotide sequence, V gene and J gene, and clustering was done by Jaccard-based multidimensional scaling. On average, thymus samples gave 800,000 or so unique TCRB clonotypes, whereas blood samples gave approximately 84,000.

The chain couples TRBV19 to TRBJ2-7; TRBD2 is possibly the D segment (7 matching bases). The clonotype was recovered from a boy in the first two years of life with a congenital heart defect. Donor details come from another sample of the same person, matched by shared clones. Sequencing was carried out using thymocytes. The encoded CDR3 is CASSTDRGETGTYEQYF. The DNA sequence is as follows: TGTGCCAGTAGTACCGACCGGGGGGAGACAGGTACCTACGAGCAGTACTTC.